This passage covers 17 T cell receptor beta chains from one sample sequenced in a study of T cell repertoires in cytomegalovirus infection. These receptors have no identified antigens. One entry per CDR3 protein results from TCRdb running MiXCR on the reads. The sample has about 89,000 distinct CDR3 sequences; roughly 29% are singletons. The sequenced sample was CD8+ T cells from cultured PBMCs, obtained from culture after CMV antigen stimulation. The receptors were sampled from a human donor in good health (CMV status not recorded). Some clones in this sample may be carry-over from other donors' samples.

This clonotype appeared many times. The CDR3 DNA reads TGTGCCAGCAGTGTGTACGGACTAGCGGGGGGGCAAGACGAGCAGTACTTC. Residues: CASSVYGLAGGQDEQYF. The J gene is TRBJ2-7, the V gene TRBV2, with 15 bases matching TRBD2. Trimming removed 4 bases from V and 5 bases from J; junction bases left unmatched: 9. The CDR3 spans 17 residues. Germline V gives CDR1 SNHLY, CDR2 FYNNEI. The full variable domain, rest sourced from reference TRBV2 and TRBJ2-7, is EPEVTQTPSHQVTQMGQEVILRCVPISNHLYFYWYRQILGQKVEFLVSFYNNEISEKSEIFDDQFSVERPDGSNFTLKIRSTKLEDSAMYFCASSVYGLAGGQDEQYFGPGTRLTVT.

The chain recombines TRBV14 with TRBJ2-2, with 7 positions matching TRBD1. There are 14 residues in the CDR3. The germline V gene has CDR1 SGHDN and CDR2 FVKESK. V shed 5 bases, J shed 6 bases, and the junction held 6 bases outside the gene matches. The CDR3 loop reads CASSSQQGSGELFF. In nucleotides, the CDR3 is TGTGCCAGCAGCTCACAACAGGGGTCCGGGGAGCTGTTTTTT.

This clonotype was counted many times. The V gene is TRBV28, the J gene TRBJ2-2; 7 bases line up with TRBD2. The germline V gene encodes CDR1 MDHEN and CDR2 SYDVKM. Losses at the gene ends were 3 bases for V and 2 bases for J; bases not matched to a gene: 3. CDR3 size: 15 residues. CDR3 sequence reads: CASSFLAENTGELFF. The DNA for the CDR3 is TGTGCCAGCAGTTTTCTAGCGGAAAACACCGGGGAGCTGTTTTTT.

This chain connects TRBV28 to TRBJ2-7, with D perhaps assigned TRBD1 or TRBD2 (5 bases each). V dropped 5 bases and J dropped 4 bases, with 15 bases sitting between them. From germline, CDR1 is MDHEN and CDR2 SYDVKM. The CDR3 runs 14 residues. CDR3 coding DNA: TGTGCCAGCAGTATTACCGGGACGGTTTACGAGCAGTACTTC. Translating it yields CASSITGTVYEQYF. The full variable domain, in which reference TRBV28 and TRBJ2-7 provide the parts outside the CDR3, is DVKVTQSSRYLVKRTGEKVFLECVQDMDHENMFWYRQDPGLGLRLIYFSYDVKMKEKGDIPEGYSVSREKKERFSLILESASTNQTSMYLCASSITGTVYEQYFGPGTRLTVT.

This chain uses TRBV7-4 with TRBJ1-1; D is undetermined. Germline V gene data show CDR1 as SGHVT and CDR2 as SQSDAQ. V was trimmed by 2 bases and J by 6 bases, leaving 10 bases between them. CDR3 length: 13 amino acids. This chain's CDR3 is CASSLIRVPEAFF. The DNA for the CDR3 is TGTGCCAGCAGCTTAATTCGAGTTCCTGAAGCTTTCTTT.

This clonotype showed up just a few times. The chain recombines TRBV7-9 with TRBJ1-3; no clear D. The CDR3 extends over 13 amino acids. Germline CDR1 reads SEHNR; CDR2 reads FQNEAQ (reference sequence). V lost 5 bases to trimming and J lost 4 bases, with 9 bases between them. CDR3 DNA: TGTGCCAGCAGCCTTATTCACGGAAACACCATATATTTT. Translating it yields CASSLIHGNTIYF.

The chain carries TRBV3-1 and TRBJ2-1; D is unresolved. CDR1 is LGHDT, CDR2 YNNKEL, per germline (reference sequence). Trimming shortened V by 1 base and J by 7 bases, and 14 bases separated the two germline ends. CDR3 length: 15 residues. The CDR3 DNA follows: TGTGCCAGCAGCCAAGGAAGCCGGCAGAATAATGAGCAGTTCTTC. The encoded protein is CASSQGSRQNNEQFF.

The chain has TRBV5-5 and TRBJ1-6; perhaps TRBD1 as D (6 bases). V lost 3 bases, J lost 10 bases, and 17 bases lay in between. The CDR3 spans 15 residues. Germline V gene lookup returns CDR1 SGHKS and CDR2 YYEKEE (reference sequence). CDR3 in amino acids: CASSWEVSGESPLHF. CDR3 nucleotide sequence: TGTGCCAGCAGCTGGGAGGTTTCAGGGGAATCACCCCTCCACTTT. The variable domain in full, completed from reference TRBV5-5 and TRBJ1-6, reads DAGVTQSPTHLIKTRGQQVTLRCSPISGHKSVSWYQQVLGQGPQFIFQYYEKEERGRGNFPDRFSARQFPNYSSELNVNALLLGDSALYLCASSWEVSGESPLHFGNGTRLTVT.

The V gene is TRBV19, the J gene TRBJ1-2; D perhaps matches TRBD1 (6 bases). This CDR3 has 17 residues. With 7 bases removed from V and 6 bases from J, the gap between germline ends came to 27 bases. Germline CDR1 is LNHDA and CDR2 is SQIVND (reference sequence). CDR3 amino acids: CASTLFGTLPQADGYTF. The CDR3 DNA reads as TGTGCCAGTACCCTTTTCGGGACACTTCCCCAGGCTGATGGCTACACCTTC.

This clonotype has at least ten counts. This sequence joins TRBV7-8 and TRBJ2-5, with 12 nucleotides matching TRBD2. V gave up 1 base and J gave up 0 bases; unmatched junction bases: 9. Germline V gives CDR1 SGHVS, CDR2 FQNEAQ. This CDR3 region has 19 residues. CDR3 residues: CASSLGVLTSGGDQETQYF. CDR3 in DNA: TGTGCCAGCAGCTTAGGGGTTCTGACTAGCGGGGGAGACCAAGAGACCCAGTACTTC.

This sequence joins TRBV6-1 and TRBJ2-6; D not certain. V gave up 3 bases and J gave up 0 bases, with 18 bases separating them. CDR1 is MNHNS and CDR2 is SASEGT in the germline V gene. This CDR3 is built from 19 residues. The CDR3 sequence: CASSDPRMTRSSGANVLTF. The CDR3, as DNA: TGTGCCAGCAGTGACCCCCGGATGACGAGGTCCTCTGGGGCCAACGTCCTGACTTTC.

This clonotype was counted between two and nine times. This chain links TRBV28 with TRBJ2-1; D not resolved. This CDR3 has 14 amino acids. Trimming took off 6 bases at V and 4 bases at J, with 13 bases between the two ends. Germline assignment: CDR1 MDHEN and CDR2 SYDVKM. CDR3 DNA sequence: TGTGCCAGCAGCCGAGAGGTGGGATACAATGAGCAGTTCTTC. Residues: CASSREVGYNEQFF.

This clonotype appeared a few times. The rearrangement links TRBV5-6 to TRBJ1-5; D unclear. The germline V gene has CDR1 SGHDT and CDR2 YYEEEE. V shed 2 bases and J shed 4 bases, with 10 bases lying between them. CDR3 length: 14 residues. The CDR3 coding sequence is TGTGCCAGCAGCTTTGGGGTTGGAAATCAGCCCCAGCATTTT. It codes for CASSFGVGNQPQHF.

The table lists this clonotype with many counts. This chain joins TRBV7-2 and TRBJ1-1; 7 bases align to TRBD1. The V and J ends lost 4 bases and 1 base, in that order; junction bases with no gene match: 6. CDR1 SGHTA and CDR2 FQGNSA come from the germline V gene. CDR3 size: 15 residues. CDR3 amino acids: CASSYRQGRNTEAFF. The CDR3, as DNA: TGTGCCAGCAGCTACAGACAGGGACGGAACACTGAAGCTTTCTTT. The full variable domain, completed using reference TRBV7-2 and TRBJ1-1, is GAGVSQSPSNKVTEKGKDVELRCDPISGHTALYWYRQSLGQGLEFLIYFQGNSAPDKSGLPSDRFSAERTGGSVSTLTIQRTQQEDSAVYLCASSYRQGRNTEAFFGQGTRLTVV.

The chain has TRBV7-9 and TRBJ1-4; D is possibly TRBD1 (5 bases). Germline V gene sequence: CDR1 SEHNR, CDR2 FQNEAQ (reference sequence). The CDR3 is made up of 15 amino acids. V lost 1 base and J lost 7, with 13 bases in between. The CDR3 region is CASSLVEGNVEKLFF. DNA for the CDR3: TGTGCCAGCAGCTTAGTTGAGGGGAACGTTGAAAAACTGTTTTTT. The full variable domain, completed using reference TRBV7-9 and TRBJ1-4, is DTGVSQNPRHKITKRGQNVTFRCDPISEHNRLYWYRQTLGQGPEFLTYFQNEAQLEKSRLLSDRFSAERPKGSFSTLEIQRTEQGDSAMYLCASSLVEGNVEKLFFGSGTQLSVL.

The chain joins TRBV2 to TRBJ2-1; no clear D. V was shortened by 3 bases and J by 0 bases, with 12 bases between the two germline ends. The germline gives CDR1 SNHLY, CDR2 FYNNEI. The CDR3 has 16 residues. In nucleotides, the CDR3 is TGTGCCAGCAGTGAGCAAGACGCCACCTCCTACAATGAGCAGTTCTTC. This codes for CASSEQDATSYNEQFF.

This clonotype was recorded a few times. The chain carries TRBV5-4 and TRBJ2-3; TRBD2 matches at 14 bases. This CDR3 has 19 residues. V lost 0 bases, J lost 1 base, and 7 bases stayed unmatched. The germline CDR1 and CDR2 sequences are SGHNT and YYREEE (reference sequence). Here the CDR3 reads CASSLVGLAGGGGTDTQYF. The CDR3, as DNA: TGTGCCAGCAGCTTGGTCGGACTAGCGGGGGGCGGTGGCACAGATACGCAGTATTTT.